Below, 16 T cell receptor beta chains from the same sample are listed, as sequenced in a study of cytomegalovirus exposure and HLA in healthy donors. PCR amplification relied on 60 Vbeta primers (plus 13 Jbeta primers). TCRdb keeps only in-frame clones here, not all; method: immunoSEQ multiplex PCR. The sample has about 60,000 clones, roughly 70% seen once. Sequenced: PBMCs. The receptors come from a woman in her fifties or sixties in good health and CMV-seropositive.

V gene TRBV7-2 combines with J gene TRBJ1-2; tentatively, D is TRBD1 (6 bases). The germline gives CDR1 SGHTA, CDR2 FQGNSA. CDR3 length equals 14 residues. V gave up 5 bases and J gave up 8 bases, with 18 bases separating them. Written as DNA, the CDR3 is TGTGCCAGCAGCCAGTCCCTTGGGGGGGGCGGCTACACCTTC. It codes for CASSQSLGGGGYTF.

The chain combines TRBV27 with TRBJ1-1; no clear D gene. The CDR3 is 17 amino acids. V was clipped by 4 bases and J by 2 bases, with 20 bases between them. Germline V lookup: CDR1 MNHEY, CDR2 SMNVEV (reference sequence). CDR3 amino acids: CASSSITSLQRNTEAFF. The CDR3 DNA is TGTGCCAGCAGTTCTATTACTTCCTTACAGAGAAACACTGAAGCTTTCTTT.

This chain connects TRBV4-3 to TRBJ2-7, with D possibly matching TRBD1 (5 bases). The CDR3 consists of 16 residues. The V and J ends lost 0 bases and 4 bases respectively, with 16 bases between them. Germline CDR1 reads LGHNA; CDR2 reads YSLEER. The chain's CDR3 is CASSQDFRGGEYEQYF. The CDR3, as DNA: TGCGCCAGCAGCCAAGATTTTAGGGGCGGAGAGTACGAGCAGTACTTC.

The CDR3 region is CASSLEGVDEQYF. In DNA, the CDR3 is TGTGCCAGCAGCTTAGAAGGGGTGGACGAGCAGTACTTC. V is TRBV7-2 and J is TRBJ2-7, with D tentatively TRBD1 (5 bases). Germline V lookup: CDR1 SGHTA, CDR2 FQGNSA. This CDR3 is 13 amino acids long. Between the trimmed V and J ends, which lost 1 base and 5 bases, there was a span of 9 bases.

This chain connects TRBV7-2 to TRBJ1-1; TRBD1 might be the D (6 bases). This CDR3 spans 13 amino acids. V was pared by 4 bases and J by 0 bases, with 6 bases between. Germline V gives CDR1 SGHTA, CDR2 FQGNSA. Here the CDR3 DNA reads TGTGCCAGCAGCTGGACAGTGAACACTGAAGCTTTCTTT. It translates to CASSWTVNTEAFF.

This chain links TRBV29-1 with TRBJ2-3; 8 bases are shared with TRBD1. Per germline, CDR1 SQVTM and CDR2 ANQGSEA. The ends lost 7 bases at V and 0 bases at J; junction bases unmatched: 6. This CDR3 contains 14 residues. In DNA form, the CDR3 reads TGCAGCGGTGCGACAGGGGCCAGCACAGATACGCAGTATTTT. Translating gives CSGATGASTDTQYF.

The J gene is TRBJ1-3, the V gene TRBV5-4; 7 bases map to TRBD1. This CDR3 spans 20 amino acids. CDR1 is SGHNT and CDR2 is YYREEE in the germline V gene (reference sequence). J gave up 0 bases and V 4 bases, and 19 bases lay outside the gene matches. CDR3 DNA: TGTGCCAGCAGCCCCGGTACCTTGGGACAGCTAAATAACTCTGGAAACACCATATATTTT. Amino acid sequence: CASSPGTLGQLNNSGNTIYF.

CDR3 protein: CASSSNGGRYGYTF. DNA for the CDR3: TGTGCCAGCTCAAGCAACGGGGGTCGCTATGGCTACACCTTC. V and J are TRBV18 and TRBJ1-2, with D possibly matching TRBD1 (5 bases). This CDR3 contains 14 residues. CDR1 and CDR2 (germline): KGHSH, LQKENI. The ends were cut back, 5 bases at V and 4 bases at J, with 14 bases in the middle.

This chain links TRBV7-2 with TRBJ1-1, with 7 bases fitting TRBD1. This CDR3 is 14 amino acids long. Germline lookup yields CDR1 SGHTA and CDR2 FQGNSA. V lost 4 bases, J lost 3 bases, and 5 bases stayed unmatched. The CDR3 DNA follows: TGTGCCAGCAGCTGGCCGGGACAGCACACTGAAGCTTTCTTT. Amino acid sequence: CASSWPGQHTEAFF.

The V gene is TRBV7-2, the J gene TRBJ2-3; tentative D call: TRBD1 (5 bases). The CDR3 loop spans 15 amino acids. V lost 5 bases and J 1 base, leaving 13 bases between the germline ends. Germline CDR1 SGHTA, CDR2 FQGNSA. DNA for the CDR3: TGTGCCAGCAGCCCTATAAGGGGCGGCACAGATACGCAGTATTTT. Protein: CASSPIRGGTDTQYF. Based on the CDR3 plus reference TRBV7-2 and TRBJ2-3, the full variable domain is GAGVSQSPSNKVTEKGKDVELRCDPISGHTALYWYRQSLGQGLEFLIYFQGNSAPDKSGLPSDRFSAERTGGSVSTLTIQRTQQEDSAVYLCASSPIRGGTDTQYFGPGTRLTVL.

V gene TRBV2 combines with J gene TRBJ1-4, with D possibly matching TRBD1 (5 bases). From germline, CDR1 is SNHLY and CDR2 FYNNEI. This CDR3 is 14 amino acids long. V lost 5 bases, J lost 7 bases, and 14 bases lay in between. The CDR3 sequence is CASSRGGVGEKLFF. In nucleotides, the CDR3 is TGTGCCAGCAGTCGGGGGGGGGTGGGTGAAAAACTGTTTTTT.

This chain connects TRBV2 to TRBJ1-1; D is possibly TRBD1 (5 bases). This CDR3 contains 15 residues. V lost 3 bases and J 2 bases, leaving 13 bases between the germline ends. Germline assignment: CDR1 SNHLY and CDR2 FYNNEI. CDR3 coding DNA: TGTGCCAGCAGTGAGTTAGGACACCCAAACACTGAAGCTTTCTTT. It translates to CASSELGHPNTEAFF.

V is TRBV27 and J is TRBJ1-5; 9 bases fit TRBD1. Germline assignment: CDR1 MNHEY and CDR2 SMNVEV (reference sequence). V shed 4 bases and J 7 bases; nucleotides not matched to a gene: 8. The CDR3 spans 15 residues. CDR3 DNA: TGTGCCAGCAGTTCGTGGGACAGGGTAAGGCAGCCCCAGCATTTT. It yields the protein CASSSWDRVRQPQHF.

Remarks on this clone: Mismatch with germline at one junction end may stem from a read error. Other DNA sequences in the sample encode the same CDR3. The CDR3 protein is CASSQDVLNYEQYF. CDR3 sequence (DNA): TGTGCCAGCAGCCAAGACGTACTAAACTACGAGCAGTACTTT. V and J are TRBV5-8 and TRBJ2-7; D remains unclear. Germline V gene data show CDR1 as SGHTS and CDR2 as YDEGEE. This CDR3 has 14 amino acids.

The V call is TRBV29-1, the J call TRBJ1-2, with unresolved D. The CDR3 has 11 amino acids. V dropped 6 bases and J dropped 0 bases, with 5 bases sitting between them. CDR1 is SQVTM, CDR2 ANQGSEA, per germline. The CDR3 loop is CSVSANYGYTF. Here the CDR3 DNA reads TGCAGCGTCTCAGCTAACTATGGCTACACCTTC.

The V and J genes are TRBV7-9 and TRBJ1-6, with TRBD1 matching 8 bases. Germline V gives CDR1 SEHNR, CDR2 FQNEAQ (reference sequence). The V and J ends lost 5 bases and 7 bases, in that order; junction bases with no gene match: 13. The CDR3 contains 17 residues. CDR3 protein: CASSVTAQGASNSPLHF. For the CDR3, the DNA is TGTGCCAGCAGCGTAACCGCGCAGGGGGCCTCAAATTCACCCCTCCACTTT.